A selection of T cell receptor beta chains follows, all from one sample in a study of Graves' ophthalmopathy and Graves' hyperthyroidism. TCRdb reprocessed the multiplex PCR reads via MiXCR and lists one record per CDR3 protein. Of about 700,000 distinct CDR3 sequences in the sample, just over 40% were seen once. Sequenced material: peripheral blood. The receptor set was obtained from an adult man with Graves' ophthalmopathy. The CDR3 runs from the conserved cysteine through the conserved F or W. A D gene is named only where the DNA matches it firmly. Size is omitted from some rows. Given values are once, few, many or a class for expanded clones.

TRBV29-1	TRBJ1-5	-	-	CSVEGPGSYEHF	TGCAGCGTTGAAGGGCCAGGCAGCTACGAGCATTTT
TRBV2	TRBJ1-6	many	TRBD1	CASNAGTANSPLHF	TGTGCCAGCAATGCCGGGACAGCAAATTCACCCCTCCACTTT
TRBV12-3/TRBV12-4	TRBJ1-3	many	TRBD1	CASSSRQGESGNTIYF	TGTGCCAGCAGTTCCAGACAGGGAGAAAGTGGAAACACCATATATTTT
TRBV7-9	TRBJ2-7	few	-	CASSQAPGLHYEQYF	TGTGCCAGCAGCCAAGCGCCGGGACTCCACTACGAGCAGTACTTC
TRBV9	TRBJ2-7	few	-	CASSQPAQSTYEQYF	TGTGCCAGCAGCCAACCGGCCCAGTCAACCTACGAGCAGTACTTC
TRBV4-2	TRBJ1-6	-	TRBD1	CASSPPGQYNSPLHF	TGTGCCAGCAGCCCCCCGGGACAGTATAATTCACCCCTCCACTTT
TRBV12-3/TRBV12-4	TRBJ1-1	many	-	CASSVGSWAFF	TGTGCCAGCAGCGTCGGCTCTTGGGCTTTCTTT
TRBV29-1	TRBJ1-1	many	-	CSVWDRRTGNTEAFF	TGCAGCGTTTGGGACCGTCGAACGGGGAACACTGAAGCTTTCTTT
TRBV29-1	TRBJ2-1	-	TRBD2	CSTLLWGGYEQFF	TGCAGCACCCTGTTGTGGGGGGGGTATGAGCAGTTCTTC
TRBV29-1	TRBJ2-7	many	-	CSVEGGEGTYEQYF	TGCAGCGTTGAAGGAGGGGAAGGGACCTACGAGCAGTACTTC
TRBV7-3	TRBJ2-5	many	-	CASSRYGGGVEETQYF	TGTGCCAGCAGCCGTTACGGCGGGGGCGTGGAAGAGACCCAGTACTTC
TRBV11-1	TRBJ2-2	-	TRBD2	CASSGTSGFTGELFF	TGTGCCAGCAGCGGGACTAGCGGATTCACCGGGGAGCTGTTTTTT
TRBV9	TRBJ2-3	-	-	CASSLNPADSQYF	TGTGCCAGCAGCTTAAATCCAGCGGACTCGCAGTATTTT
TRBV25-1	TRBJ2-1	few	-	CASSEGVQPPSYNEQFF	TGTGCCAGCAGTGAAGGAGTTCAACCTCCTTCCTACAATGAGCAGTTCTTC
TRBV29-1	TRBJ2-7	-	TRBD2	CSVEDPGLPGGTSEQYF	TGCAGCGTTGAAGATCCGGGACTACCAGGAGGAACTTCGGAGCAGTACTTC
TRBV6-1	TRBJ1-2	many	-	CASSDRANGYTF	TGTGCCAGCAGTGACAGGGCGAACGGCTACACCTTC
TRBV7-9	TRBJ2-7	-	-	CASSLGRGYYKQYF	TGTGCCAGCAGCTTAGGTCGGGGTTACTACAAGCAGTACTTC
TRBV14	TRBJ2-7	-	-	CASTAYRDSYEQYF	TGTGCCAGCACCGCGTACAGGGATTCCTACGAGCAGTACTTC
TRBV5-6	TRBJ2-7	-	TRBD2	CASSSADILTSGGYEQYF	TGTGCCAGCAGCTCTGCCGATATCTTGACTAGCGGGGGCTACGAGCAGTACTTC
TRBV9	TRBJ2-7	many	-	CASSVGGKSSYEQYF	TGTGCCAGCAGCGTAGGGGGTAAGAGCTCCTACGAGCAGTACTTC
TRBV7-2	TRBJ2-2	many	-	CASSLGIGNTGELFF	TGTGCCAGCAGCTTAGGAATAGGGAACACCGGGGAGCTGTTTTTT
TRBV12-3/TRBV12-4	TRBJ1-2	-	TRBD1	CASSLDGTGGNYGYTF	TGTGCCAGCAGTTTGGACGGGACAGGGGGCAACTATGGCTACACCTTC
TRBV19	TRBJ2-5	once	TRBD1	CASSMGRTGGNKETQYF	TGTGCCAGTAGTATGGGTAGGACAGGGGGGAATAAAGAGACCCAGTACTTC
TRBV2	TRBJ1-5	many	-	CASRVPGFGQPQHF	TGTGCCAGCAGGGTCCCGGGGTTCGGTCAGCCCCAGCATTTT
TRBV2	TRBJ2-5	few	TRBD2	CASSSGLAGGRRETQYF	TGTGCCAGCAGTTCGGGACTAGCGGGAGGGCGTCGGGAGACCCAGTACTTC
TRBV10-2	TRBJ1-2	many	-	CASSESPPSDYGYTF	TGCGCCAGCAGTGAGAGCCCCCCATCAGACTATGGCTACACCTTC
TRBV5-1	TRBJ1-3	few	-	CASSRDKSSGNTIYF	TGCGCCAGCAGCCGAGACAAGAGCTCTGGAAACACCATATATTTT
TRBV10-3	TRBJ2-2	-	-	CAIRGTAANTGELSW	TGTGCCATCAGGGGGACGGCCGCGAACACCGGGGAGCTGTCTTGG
TRBV7-9	TRBJ2-7	-	TRBD2	CASSVGGGLYEQYF	TGTGCCAGCAGCGTCGGCGGGGGACTATACGAGCAGTACTTC
TRBV6-4	TRBJ1-1	-	-	CASSYRATDTEAFF	TGTGCCAGCAGTTACAGGGCGACGGACACTGAAGCTTTCTTT
TRBV29-1	TRBJ1-5	-	-	CSVLTGSNQPQHF	TGCAGCGTTCTCACAGGGAGCAATCAGCCCCAGCATTTT
TRBV9	TRBJ1-5	many	TRBD1	CASGRGLNQPQHF	TGTGCCAGCGGAAGGGGGCTCAATCAGCCCCAGCATTTT
TRBV4-1	TRBJ1-1	many	-	CASSIDSNTEAFF	TGCGCCAGCAGCATCGACAGTAACACTGAAGCTTTCTTT
TRBV20-1	TRBJ2-7	few	TRBD2	CSARDLAGSMYEQYF	TGCAGTGCTAGAGACCTAGCGGGATCTATGTACGAGCAGTACTTC
TRBV20-1	TRBJ2-5	-	TRBD1	CSVRLQGYSETQYF	TGTAGTGTCAGACTACAGGGGTATTCTGAGACCCAGTACTTC
TRBV9	TRBJ2-2	many	TRBD2	CASKPGTTNTGELFF	TGTGCCAGCAAGCCCGGGACTACGAACACCGGGGAGCTGTTTTTT
TRBV19	TRBJ1-5	-	TRBD1	CAWSRSVQGDQPQHF	TGTGCCTGGAGCAGGTCAGTTCAGGGGGATCAGCCCCAGCATTTT
TRBV5-1	TRBJ1-2	many	TRBD1	CASSLAQTGADKGEYGYTF	TGCGCCAGCAGCTTGGCCCAGACAGGGGCCGACAAGGGCGAGTATGGCTACACCTTC
TRBV12-3/TRBV12-4	TRBJ1-4	many	-	CASSTDPVNEKLFF	TGTGCCAGCAGTACAGACCCGGTTAATGAAAAACTGTTTTTT
TRBV10-3	TRBJ1-1	-	TRBD1	CDISGKRGRGTEAFF	TGTGACATCAGTGGAAAGAGGGGGCGAGGCACAGAAGCTTTCTTT
TRBV10-3	TRBJ1-3	-	-	CAISGPGRVSGNTIYF	TGTGCCATCAGTGGACCGGGACGGGTCTCTGGAAACACCATATATTTT
TRBV29-1	TRBJ2-1	-	-	CSVESRVSYNEQFF	TGCAGCGTTGAGAGCAGGGTCTCCTACAATGAGCAGTTCTTC
TRBV11-2	TRBJ2-2	few	TRBD2	CASSLLGLAGDGTGELFF	TGTGCCAGCAGCTTACTGGGACTAGCGGGAGATGGCACCGGGGAGCTGTTTTTT
TRBV20-1	TRBJ2-3	-	-	CSAREPFVGDTQYF	TGCAGTGCTAGAGAACCTTTCGTGGGAGATACGCAGTATTTT